Following are 17 T cell receptor beta chains from one sample sequenced in a study of blood T cell repertoires in COVID-19. Sequencing was performed with immunoSEQ multiplex PCR; in TCRdb, only in-frame clones are kept and a portion is missing. The sample lists about 340,000 clones; around 82% were seen once. Sequenced: peripheral blood. These receptors were taken from a man aged 30 to 39 with active or convalescent COVID-19.

This chain uses TRBV5-1 with TRBJ2-1, with 12 bases aligning to TRBD2. J gave up 7 bases and V 0 bases, and 2 bases lay outside the gene matches. The CDR3 has 15 amino acids. Germline CDR1 SGHRS, CDR2 YFSETQ. CDR3 DNA sequence: TGCGCCAGCAGCTTGGGAACTAGCGGGAGGAATGAGCAGTTCTTC. The encoded protein is CASSLGTSGRNEQFF.

This sequence joins TRBV4-1 and TRBJ1-6; D not resolved. The CDR3 covers 16 residues. The V and J ends lost 1 base and 7 bases respectively, with 14 bases between them. Germline CDR1 reads MGHRA; CDR2 reads YSYEKL. The CDR3 sequence is CASSQVEGLGNSPLHF. The CDR3 DNA follows: TGCGCCAGCAGCCAAGTCGAAGGACTAGGGAATTCACCCCTCCACTTT.

This chain connects TRBV6-5 to TRBJ1-3; no clear D. V was trimmed by 2 bases and J by 2 bases, leaving 7 bases between them. CDR3 length equals 14 residues. In germline, CDR1 is MNHEY, CDR2 SVGAGI. The CDR3 reads CASSYADTGNTIYF. The CDR3 coding sequence is TGTGCCAGCAGTTACGCGGATACTGGAAACACCATATATTTT.

This chain joins TRBV24-1 and TRBJ1-2; the D gene is possibly TRBD1 (5 bases). The CDR3 sequence is 17 residues long. V shed 3 bases and J shed 0 bases, with 16 bases lying between them. Germline V gives CDR1 KGHDR, CDR2 SFDVKD. The chain's CDR3 is CATSDSRGTSANYGYTF. DNA of the CDR3: TGTGCCACCAGTGATAGCCGGGGGACCTCGGCTAACTATGGCTACACCTTC.

The V call is TRBV6-5, the J call TRBJ1-6, with 8 bases fitting TRBD1. V gave up 6 bases and J gave up 2 bases; unmatched junction bases: 3. Germline lookup yields CDR1 MNHEY and CDR2 SVGAGI. The CDR3 covers 15 residues. This CDR3 reads CASSAQGAYNSPLHF. The CDR3 DNA follows: TGTGCCAGCAGCGCACAGGGGGCCTATAATTCACCCCTCCACTTT.

The rearrangement links TRBV4-1 to TRBJ2-2; 7 nucleotides line up with TRBD1. This CDR3 contains 16 residues. V lost 1 base, J lost 7 bases, and 9 bases stayed unmatched. Germline V gives CDR1 MGHRA, CDR2 YSYEKL. The CDR3 sequence is CASSQGLLGGNGELFF. DNA of the CDR3: TGCGCCAGCAGCCAAGGCCTGCTAGGGGGCAACGGGGAGCTGTTTTTT.

This clone was seen more than once but under ten times. This chain links TRBV19 with TRBJ1-5, with 7 bases matching TRBD1. The germline V gene encodes CDR1 LNHDA and CDR2 SQIVND (reference sequence). The CDR3 runs to 16 residues. Germline trimming cut 3 bases from V and 1 base from J; bases unmatched to any gene: 6. CDR3 sequence: CASSMRQGASNQPQHF. In nucleotides, the CDR3 is TGTGCCAGTAGTATGAGACAGGGAGCGAGCAATCAGCCCCAGCATTTT.

The chain uses TRBV10-1 and TRBJ2-2, with D tentatively TRBD2 (5 bases). CDR1 WNHNN and CDR2 SYGVQD come from the germline V gene (reference sequence). This CDR3 comprises 13 residues. Trimming cost V 5 bases and J 6 bases, with 10 bases left between them. CDR3 in amino acids: CASSNRGPGELFF. The CDR3 DNA is TGCGCCAGCAGTAACCGCGGGCCCGGGGAGCTGTTTTTT.

This rearrangement joins TRBV29-1 to TRBJ2-2; D not resolved. The CDR3 covers 12 residues. Trimming removed 1 base from V and 6 bases from J, with 6 bases in between. From germline, CDR1 is SQVTM and CDR2 ANQGSEA. The CDR3 bases are TGCAGCGTTGAAGGCCGGGCCGGGGAGCTGTTTTTT. It encodes CSVEGRAGELFF.

The V gene is TRBV18, the J gene TRBJ1-1; 9 bases map to TRBD1. This CDR3 has 16 amino acids. CDR1 and CDR2 from the germline V gene are KGHSH and LQKENI. Germline trimming cut 3 bases from V and 6 bases from J; bases unmatched to any gene: 11. The CDR3 region has the DNA TGTGCCAGCTCACCTCCGGGACAGGGTAGTAACGCTGAAGCTTTCTTT. Its protein is CASSPPGQGSNAEAFF. Full variable domain (outside the CDR3, taken from reference TRBV18 and TRBJ1-1): NAGVMQNPRHLVRRRGQEARLRCSPMKGHSHVYWYRQLPEEGLKFMVYLQKENIIDESGMPKERFSAEFPKEGPSILRIQQVVRGDSAAYFCASSPPGQGSNAEAFFGQGTRLTVV.

The rearrangement uses TRBV27 and TRBJ1-2, with TRBD1 matching over 7 bases. The CDR3 runs to 13 residues. The V and J ends lost 8 bases and 5 bases, in that order; junction bases with no gene match: 8. Germline values: CDR1 MNHEY, CDR2 SMNVEV (reference sequence). The CDR3 region has the DNA TGTGCCAGCGGGTCCAGGGGGATATATGGCTACACCTTC. Encoded protein: CASGSRGIYGYTF.

This clone occurred a few times. The chain is built from TRBV10-3 and TRBJ2-5; TRBD2 matches 13 bases. From germline, CDR1 is ENHRY and CDR2 SYGVKD. With 9 bases clipped from V and 2 bases from J, the junction kept 3 bases outside the gene matches. CDR3 length: 14 amino acids. The CDR3, as DNA: TGTGCCATAGGGACTAGCGGGGTACAAGAGACCCAGTACTTC. Translating it yields CAIGTSGVQETQYF.

This clone has just a few counts. Here the CDR3 reads CASSQRKEETQYF. CDR3 DNA sequence: TGTGCCAGCAGCCAGCGGAAGGAGGAGACCCAGTACTTC. V is TRBV7-3 and J is TRBJ2-5, with D perhaps TRBD2 (5 bases). This CDR3 has 13 amino acids. The V gene's germline CDR1 is SGHTA and CDR2 FQGTGA. V was cut by 5 bases and J by 5 bases, with 12 bases left in between.

This clone has a handful of counts. The gene calls are TRBV9 and TRBJ2-3, with 7 bases that match TRBD1. The CDR3 runs 15 residues. Germline CDR1 and CDR2: SGDLS and YYNGEE. J lost 6 bases, V lost 3 bases, and 10 bases had no gene match. CDR3 coding DNA: TGTGCCAGCAGCGCCGGACAGGTGACCATTGATACGCAGTATTTT. Its protein is CASSAGQVTIDTQYF.

This clone has a single count. The chain joins TRBV12-3 or TRBV12-4 to TRBJ1-2; no definite D call. The germline V and J ends were trimmed by 3 bases and 1 base, with 6 bases remaining between them. CDR3 length: 13 amino acids. CDR3 loop: CASSFGLNYGYTF. CDR3 sequence (DNA): TGTGCCAGCAGTTTTGGGCTTAACTATGGCTACACCTTC.

The chain carries TRBV5-5 and TRBJ1-4, with a tentative D call TRBD1 (5 bases). CDR1 is SGHKS, CDR2 YYEKEE, per germline (reference sequence). The CDR3 contains 15 residues. V dropped 0 bases and J dropped 7 bases, with 13 bases sitting between them. The CDR3 loop is CASSLDVLRGEKLFF. CDR3 in DNA: TGTGCCAGCAGCTTGGATGTCTTAAGGGGTGAAAAACTGTTTTTT.

V gene TRBV7-2 combines with J gene TRBJ2-5, with a possible D match to TRBD2 (7 bases). Deletions cut 8 bases from V and 8 bases from J, with 24 bases between. Germline-derived CDR1 and CDR2 are SGHTA and FQGNSA. CDR3 length: 15 amino acids. The CDR3, as DNA: TGTGCCAGCGGATGGTATAGGGGGGGGGCGGACACCCAGTACTTC. Its protein is CASGWYRGGADTQYF.